This T cell receptor beta chain is drawn from a study of Graves' ophthalmopathy and Graves' hyperthyroidism. Study background: The study drew peripheral blood at initial diagnosis, before any treatment.

This CDR3 is built from 14 residues. The V gene's germline CDR1 is SGHAT and CDR2 FQNNGV. J gave up 4 bases and V 4 bases, and 5 bases lay outside the gene matches. In its sample, this clonotype was seen many times. The starting material, approximately 9.7 ml of fresh peripheral blood, provided the PBMCs. TCR beta CDR3 amplification used RNA transcripts. The first round was an RT-PCR with HTBI primers, and the second round was a multiplex PCR. TCRdb ran MiXCR on the multiplex PCR reads and lists one entry per CDR3 protein. The repertoire holds about 150,000 distinct CDR3 sequences, approximately 40% seen once, with around 5.8% in the top ten.

This TCR was recovered from a woman between 35 and 50 years old with Graves' ophthalmopathy. This chain uses TRBV11-2 with TRBJ2-5; 8 nucleotides agree with TRBD2. The sequencing sample was made of peripheral blood. As DNA, the CDR3 is TGTGCCAGCAGCTCAACCCGGGGGGGAGAGACCCAGTACTTC. This codes for CASSSTRGGETQYF.